Listed here are 27 T cell receptor beta chains from one sample, sequenced in a study of shared clonotypes between healthy human individuals. The data were produced by immunoSEQ multiplex PCR, yet TCRdb's version contains in-frame clones alone and is incomplete. The sample has about 2.4 million clones; 93% are singletons. The sequenced sample consisted of naive CD4+ T cells from PBMCs. Stated subset: CD45RA+ positively selected. These receptors all stem from a young man in good health. Some clones in this sample may be carry-over from other donors' samples.

To note about this clone: Distinct nucleotide sequences in the sample also encode this CDR3. The chain recombines TRBV7-3 with TRBJ2-1, with D possibly called TRBD1 or TRBD2 (5 bases each). V lost 1 base, J lost 7 bases, and 5 bases lay in between. The germline CDR1 and CDR2 sequences are SGHTA and FQGTGA. This CDR3 region has 12 residues. The DNA of the CDR3 is TGTGCCAGCAGCTTAAGGGGGAATGAGCAGTTCTTC. Encoded protein: CASSLRGNEQFF.

With regard to this clone: This likely comes from a read error, as the CDR3 has no conserved phenylalanine or tryptophan at its end. The DNA is omitted, as the CDR3 cannot be located on it reliably, and the CDR3 follows TCRdb's listing. The CDR3 sequence: CAWSSSVAGGGGV. The gene calls are TRBV30 and TRBJ1-1; the DNA was not compared with TRBD1, the D call given in the table. CDR1 and CDR2 from the germline V gene are GTSNPN and SVGIG (reference sequence). The CDR3 totals 13 residues, both ends included.

The chain links TRBV19 to TRBJ2-7, with D possibly matching TRBD2 (6 bases). Deletions cut 3 bases from V and 0 bases from J, with 12 bases between. The CDR3 runs to 15 residues. Germline V gene lookup returns CDR1 LNHDA and CDR2 SQIVND (reference sequence). The chain's CDR3 is CASSMVGTLSYEQYF. CDR3 nucleotide sequence: TGTGCCAGTAGTATGGTGGGGACTCTCTCCTACGAGCAGTACTTC.

This chain uses TRBV28 with TRBJ1-5, with a possible D match to TRBD1 (6 bases). The CDR3 length is 19 residues. Trimming left V 2 bases short and J 0 bases short, with 20 bases between. The germline V gene has CDR1 MDHEN and CDR2 SYDVKM. In DNA form, the CDR3 reads TGTGCCAGCAGTTTAGGGGGCCCATTTACCCAGTATAGCAATCAGCCCCAGCATTTT. This translates into CASSLGGPFTQYSNQPQHF.

The gene calls are TRBV5-1 and TRBJ1-5; perhaps TRBD1 as D (6 bases). Per the germline V gene, CDR1 is SGHRS and CDR2 is YFSETQ. The ends were cut back, 4 bases at V and 2 bases at J, with 16 bases in the middle. The CDR3 loop spans 16 amino acids. This CDR3 reads CASSPEGGNGNQPQHF. CDR3 DNA sequence: TGCGCCAGCAGCCCGGAGGGGGGTAACGGCAATCAGCCCCAGCATTTT.

The chain combines TRBV5-6 with TRBJ2-5; D is ambiguous. Germline V CDR1 and CDR2: SGHDT, YYEEEE. V was clipped by 0 bases and J by 4 bases, with 22 bases between them. The CDR3 is 18 residues long. This chain's CDR3 is CASSLGWARPPQGETQYF. Written as DNA, the CDR3 is TGTGCCAGCAGCTTGGGTTGGGCCCGCCCTCCCCAAGGAGAGACCCAGTACTTC.

This chain's CDR3 is CASGFPGQGGGYTF. In DNA, the CDR3 is TGTGCTAGTGGTTTTCCGGGACAGGGGGGCGGCTACACCTTC. The chain is built from TRBV12-5 and TRBJ1-2, with TRBD1 matching over 11 bases. Trimming removed 3 bases from V and 8 bases from J; junction bases left unmatched: 5. Germline V gene lookup returns CDR1 LGHNT and CDR2 FRNRAP. This CDR3 has 14 residues.

This clone was detected only once. This chain connects TRBV28 to TRBJ2-1, with 8 bases matching TRBD2. Germline V gives CDR1 MDHEN, CDR2 SYDVKM. V lost 3 bases and J lost 9; bases outside the gene matches: 19. CDR3 length: 18 residues. The chain's CDR3 is CASSLVWGGSGSAAEQFF. The CDR3 DNA follows: TGTGCCAGCAGTTTGGTTTGGGGCGGAAGCGGGAGCGCCGCTGAGCAGTTCTTC.

This clone came up a few times. CDR3 bases: TGCGCCAGCAGCTGGGACAACACCGGGGAGCTGTTTTTT. This sequence encodes CASSWDNTGELFF. This rearrangement joins TRBV5-1 to TRBJ2-2; D possibly uses TRBD1 or TRBD2 (5 bases each). The germline V and J ends were trimmed by 3 bases and 2 bases, with 5 bases remaining between them. Germline CDR1 SGHRS, CDR2 YFSETQ. This CDR3 spans 13 amino acids.

This sequence joins TRBV19 and TRBJ2-2; D may be TRBD1 or TRBD2 (5 bases each). Germline V gene data show CDR1 as LNHDA and CDR2 as SQIVND (reference sequence). V was trimmed by 3 bases and J by 0 bases, leaving 11 bases between them. The CDR3 consists of 16 residues. CDR3 in amino acids: CASSISGTANTGELFF. In DNA, the CDR3 is TGTGCCAGTAGTATCTCCGGGACGGCGAACACCGGGGAGCTGTTTTTT. The full variable domain, in which reference TRBV19 and TRBJ2-2 provide the parts outside the CDR3, is DGGITQSPKYLFRKEGQNVTLSCEQNLNHDAMYWYRQDPGQGLRLIYYSQIVNDFQKGDIAEGYSVSREKKESFPLTVTSAQKNPTAFYLCASSISGTANTGELFFGEGSRLTVL.

This sequence joins TRBV5-1 and TRBJ2-7; D not certain. The CDR3 sequence is 13 residues long. Germline V gene lookup returns CDR1 SGHRS and CDR2 YFSETQ. V lost 0 bases to trimming and J lost 6 bases, with 10 bases between them. CDR3 bases: TGCGCCAGCAGCTTGGTCACGGAGTCCGAGCAGTACTTC. This encodes CASSLVTESEQYF.

V gene TRBV4-1 combines with J gene TRBJ2-7; D tentatively reads TRBD1 or TRBD2 (5 bases each). This CDR3 comprises 14 residues. The V and J ends lost 6 bases and 0 bases respectively, with 12 bases between them. Germline assignment: CDR1 MGHRA and CDR2 YSYEKL. CDR3 residues: CASRRDRSSYEQYF. Here the CDR3 DNA reads TGCGCCAGCAGACGGGACCGATCCTCCTACGAGCAGTACTTC.

The rearrangement uses TRBV19 and TRBJ2-2; TRBD2 matches 7 bases. Germline CDR1 is LNHDA and CDR2 is SQIVND (reference sequence). There are 16 residues in the CDR3. V dropped 5 bases and J dropped 6; count of bases not matched to a gene: 12. The CDR3 DNA sequence: TGTGCCAGTAGTCCTCGGGACTACGGGTCCGCCGGGGAGCTGTTTTTT. Its translation: CASSPRDYGSAGELFF.

The chain uses TRBV9 and TRBJ1-2, with D possibly TRBD1 on 5 matching bases. V was cut by 4 bases and J by 4 bases, with 14 bases left in between. Germline assignment: CDR1 SGDLS and CDR2 YYNGEE. This CDR3 has 14 residues. The chain's CDR3 is CASSPMTVSYGYTF. The CDR3 DNA reads TGTGCCAGCAGCCCTATGACAGTAAGCTATGGCTACACCTTC.

The rearrangement joins TRBV28 to TRBJ1-2; no reliable D call. Germline assignment: CDR1 MDHEN and CDR2 SYDVKM. With 5 bases removed from V and 0 bases from J, the gap between germline ends came to 13 bases. This CDR3 contains 15 residues. The CDR3 protein is CASSPTRTSNYGYTF. The CDR3 DNA reads as TGTGCCAGCAGTCCGACGAGGACGTCTAACTATGGCTACACCTTC.

As to this clone: This sample includes further DNA sequences coding for the same CDR3. V and J are TRBV28 and TRBJ1-1; D possibly corresponds to TRBD1 (6 bases). Germline assignment: CDR1 MDHEN and CDR2 SYDVKM. Trimming shortened V by 6 bases and J by 0 bases, and 14 bases separated the two germline ends. This CDR3 is 15 amino acids long. The CDR3 DNA reads TGTGCCAGCAGCCTGGGGGGGGGCCTGAACACTGAAGCTTTCTTT. Protein product: CASSLGGGLNTEAFF. Full variable domain (outside the CDR3, taken from reference TRBV28 and TRBJ1-1): DVKVTQSSRYLVKRTGEKVFLECVQDMDHENMFWYRQDPGLGLRLIYFSYDVKMKEKGDIPEGYSVSREKKERFSLILESASTNQTSMYLCASSLGGGLNTEAFFGQGTRLTVV.

The rearrangement joins TRBV5-1 to TRBJ1-2; 7 bases are a match to TRBD1. The V and J ends lost 4 bases and 8 bases, in that order; junction bases with no gene match: 17. The CDR3 is made up of 16 amino acids. Per the germline V gene, CDR1 is SGHRS and CDR2 is YFSETQ. CDR3 sequence: CASSPGDTGALGGYTF. The CDR3 region has the DNA TGCGCCAGCAGCCCCGGGGACACAGGGGCTCTCGGCGGCTACACCTTC.

The chain is built from TRBV9 and TRBJ2-5; the match to TRBD2 covers 7 bases. With V trimmed by 3 bases and J by 5 bases, 7 bases remained unmatched. Germline V gives CDR1 SGDLS, CDR2 YYNGEE. CDR3 length: 14 residues. The CDR3 here is CASSAGIGGETQYF. The DNA of the CDR3 is TGTGCCAGCAGCGCGGGAATCGGGGGGGAGACCCAGTACTTC.

The chain couples TRBV9 to TRBJ2-2; the D call may be TRBD1 or TRBD2 (5 bases each). V shed 4 bases and J shed 4 bases, with 20 bases lying between them. Germline V gene lookup returns CDR1 SGDLS and CDR2 YYNGEE. This CDR3 has 17 residues. The CDR3 here is CASSPQMGTTATGELFF. Here the CDR3 DNA reads TGTGCCAGCAGCCCACAGATGGGGACCACGGCCACCGGGGAGCTGTTTTTT.

The chain is built from TRBV11-2 and TRBJ1-3; D is ambiguous. Germline CDR1 is SGHAT and CDR2 is FQNNGV. The V end was cut by 1 base, the J end by 0 bases, with 7 bases between. This CDR3 spans 15 amino acids. The CDR3 here is CASSLVTVSGNTIYF. The CDR3 nucleotides read TGTGCCAGCAGCTTAGTGACTGTCTCTGGAAACACCATATATTTT.

V gene TRBV5-1 combines with J gene TRBJ2-1; perhaps D is TRBD1 or TRBD2 (5 bases each). This CDR3 is 16 amino acids long. CDR1 and CDR2 (germline): SGHRS, YFSETQ. V was shortened by 0 bases and J by 2 bases, with 12 bases between the two germline ends. The DNA of the CDR3 is TGCGCCAGCAGCTTGGTTTGGGGGACGACCTACAATGAGCAGTTCTTC. The encoded protein is CASSLVWGTTYNEQFF. Full variable domain (missing parts from reference TRBV5-1 and TRBJ2-1): KAGVTQTPRYLIKTRGQQVTLSCSPISGHRSVSWYQQTPGQGLQFLFEYFSETQRNKGNFPGRFSGRQFSNSRSEMNVSTLELGDSALYLCASSLVWGTTYNEQFFGPGTRLTVL.

Details on this clone: The identical CDR3 is also encoded by other nucleotide sequences in the sample. The rearrangement joins TRBV28 to TRBJ2-3, with 8 positions matching TRBD1. Germline assignment: CDR1 MDHEN and CDR2 SYDVKM. There are 14 residues in the CDR3. Trimming took 5 bases from V and 2 from J; bases not matched to a gene: 3. The CDR3, as DNA: TGTGCCAGCAGTAGGACAGGGCTCACAGATACGCAGTATTTT. It is translated as CASSRTGLTDTQYF.

The chain couples TRBV9 to TRBJ2-5, with D maybe TRBD1 (6 bases). Per germline, CDR1 SGDLS and CDR2 YYNGEE. V lost 4 bases and J lost 5, with 15 bases in between. The CDR3 length is 14 residues. CDR3 DNA: TGTGCCAGCAGCATCGCAGGGGTTCGGGAGACCCAGTACTTC. This codes for CASSIAGVRETQYF. Drawing the rest from reference TRBV9 and TRBJ2-5, the complete variable domain is DSGVTQTPKHLITATGQRVTLRCSPRSGDLSVYWYQQSLDQGLQFLIQYYNGEERAKGNILERFSAQQFPDLHSELNLSSLELGDSALYFCASSIAGVRETQYFGPGTRLLVL.

The chain couples TRBV9 to TRBJ1-5; D is unresolved. The CDR3 is made up of 14 amino acids. Per germline, CDR1 SGDLS and CDR2 YYNGEE. Between the trimmed V and J ends, which lost 4 bases and 9 bases, there was a span of 17 bases. The CDR3 nucleotides are TGTGCCAGCAGCCCTACTAGTGGGTCTCGGCCCCAGCATTTT. Amino acids: CASSPTSGSRPQHF.

The chain recombines TRBV18 with TRBJ2-3; no definite D call. Trimming left V 3 bases short and J 0 bases short, with 10 bases between. Germline lookup yields CDR1 KGHSH and CDR2 LQKENI. This CDR3 is 15 amino acids long. CDR3 DNA sequence: TGTGCCAGCTCACCTAGGTTGACTAGCACAGATACGCAGTATTTT. Protein sequence: CASSPRLTSTDTQYF.

V and J are TRBV7-2 and TRBJ1-3; the D is unclear. Germline CDR1 and CDR2: SGHTA and FQGNSA. Trimming cost V 1 base and J 4 bases, with 11 bases left between them. The CDR3 has 15 amino acids. The CDR3 DNA reads TGTGCCAGCAGCTTAGTAAGAGGCGTCGGAAACACCATATATTTT. As protein: CASSLVRGVGNTIYF.

J is TRBJ2-3 and V is TRBV7-6; D is undetermined. CDR1 and CDR2 (germline): SGHVS, FNYEAQ. Trimming took off 5 bases at V and 7 bases at J, with 19 bases between the two ends. The CDR3 runs 15 residues. The CDR3 region is CASSPYSQLENTQYF. The CDR3, as DNA: TGTGCCAGCAGCCCCTATTCCCAGTTGGAGAATACGCAGTATTTT. The full variable domain, completed using reference TRBV7-6 and TRBJ2-3, is GAGVSQSPRYKVTKRGQDVALRCDPISGHVSLYWYRQALGQGPEFLTYFNYEAQQDKSGLPNDRFSAERPEGSISTLTIQRTEQRDSAMYRCASSPYSQLENTQYFGPGTRLTVL.